This T cell receptor beta chain was identified in a study of T-cell memory formation after mild COVID-19. Background on the study: Across donors, TCR clusters were largely donor specific. Study conclusions and caveats: Clones which contracted sat mainly in CM and EM if CD4+, and in EMRA if CD8+.

Using its own MiXCR run on the 5' RACE reads, TCRdb lists one record per CDR3 protein. Of roughly 400,000 distinct CDR3 sequences in the sample, 15% to 20% were seen once. This clonotype was found a few times. The antigen remains undetermined. This CDR3 is 17 amino acids long. V lost 5 bases and J lost 1, with 21 bases in between. Germline V lookup: CDR1 MNHNY, CDR2 SVGAGI (reference sequence). Sequenced: PBMCs or a T cell subset sorted from them (not recorded which). The receptor's source is a man aged 18 to 30 who had mild COVID-19 (a few samples of this study predate the infection). Cell type and time point are not known. The chain carries TRBV6-6 and TRBJ2-7; D gene ambiguous. CDR3 sequence reads: CASSRPGPDLLSYEQYV. CDR3 bases: TGTGCCAGCAGTCGCCCCGGACCGGATCTCCTTTCCTACGAGCAGTACGTC.